Listed here are 23 T cell receptor beta chains from one sample, sequenced in a study of cytomegalovirus exposure and HLA in healthy donors. The primer mix had 60 Vbeta and 13 Jbeta primers. Profiled with immunoSEQ multiplex PCR; TCRdb holds only in-frame clones, not every one. The repertoire includes about 120,000 clones, 65% to 85% of them detected once, and just under 3% sits in the top ten. Sequencing was carried out using PBMCs. These receptors were taken from a woman between 35 and 50 years old in good health and CMV-seropositive.

The V and J genes are TRBV19 and TRBJ1-4; D is ambiguous. Germline V gene sequence: CDR1 LNHDA, CDR2 SQIVND (reference sequence). CDR3 size: 11 residues. The germline V and J ends were trimmed by 8 bases and 9 bases, with 10 bases remaining between them. Written as DNA, the CDR3 is TGTGCCAGTTTCGGTCCGCAAAAACTGTTTTTT. It yields the protein CASFGPQKLFF.

The chain links TRBV6-1 to TRBJ1-5, with D hard to call. The V end lost 1 base, the J end lost 7 bases, and 14 bases lay between the germline ends. This CDR3 contains 15 residues. Germline-derived CDR1 and CDR2 are MNHNS and SASEGT. The CDR3 here is CASSEVAGEHQPQHF. CDR3 sequence (DNA): TGTGCCAGCAGTGAAGTGGCCGGGGAACACCAGCCCCAGCATTTT.

V gene TRBV9 combines with J gene TRBJ2-3; TRBD2 is a possible D gene (7 bases). This CDR3 has 14 amino acids. Trimming shortened V by 0 bases and J by 6 bases, and 11 bases separated the two germline ends. Germline V gene lookup returns CDR1 SGDLS and CDR2 YYNGEE. This CDR3 reads CASSVAKGGDTQYF. CDR3 sequence (DNA): TGTGCCAGCAGCGTAGCTAAGGGGGGGGATACGCAGTATTTT.

The chain combines TRBV7-2 with TRBJ1-5, with D perhaps matching TRBD1 (5 bases). Germline CDR1 and CDR2: SGHTA and FQGNSA. V dropped 5 bases and J dropped 3 bases, with 11 bases sitting between them. This CDR3 contains 14 residues. CDR3 protein: CASSPTDINQPQHF. CDR3 in DNA: TGTGCCAGCAGCCCGACAGACATCAATCAGCCCCAGCATTTT.

With respect to this clone: Other DNA sequences in this specimen translate into the identical CDR3. This chain connects TRBV9 to TRBJ2-7; maybe TRBD1 (5 bases). From germline, CDR1 is SGDLS and CDR2 YYNGEE. The CDR3 spans 13 residues. Between the trimmed V and J ends, which lost 2 bases and 4 bases, there was a span of 10 bases. CDR3 bases: TGTGCCAGCAGCGTGGGGCAGACGTACGAGCAGTACTTC. It encodes CASSVGQTYEQYF.

This chain links TRBV27 with TRBJ2-1; TRBD2 is a possible D gene (7 bases). This CDR3 is built from 15 residues. Germline CDR1 reads MNHEY; CDR2 reads SMNVEV (reference sequence). The V end lost 3 bases, the J end lost 2 bases, and 11 bases lay between the germline ends. CDR3 bases: TGTGCCAGCAGTTTGGGGGGGGGCGCCTACAATGAGCAGTTCTTC. Translation gives CASSLGGGAYNEQFF.

V and J are TRBV4-2 and TRBJ2-3; TRBD2 aligns across 9 bases. Unmatched junction bases numbered 1, after V lost 1 base and J lost 2 bases. The CDR3 extends over 15 amino acids. CDR1 is LGHNA, CDR2 YNFKEQ, per germline. Here the CDR3 reads CASSQASGNTDTQYF. For the CDR3, the DNA is TGTGCCAGCAGCCAAGCTAGCGGGAACACAGATACGCAGTATTTT.

The V gene is TRBV9, the J gene TRBJ2-3; TRBD2 might be the D (7 bases). Trimming left V 3 bases short and J 4 bases short, with 15 bases between. This CDR3 spans 15 amino acids. Germline CDR1 is SGDLS and CDR2 is YYNGEE. The CDR3 sequence is CASSEGGGGADTQYF. The DNA of the CDR3 is TGTGCCAGCAGCGAGGGGGGGGGAGGGGCAGATACGCAGTATTTT. The full variable domain, rest sourced from reference TRBV9 and TRBJ2-3, is DSGVTQTPKHLITATGQRVTLRCSPRSGDLSVYWYQQSLDQGLQFLIQYYNGEERAKGNILERFSAQQFPDLHSELNLSSLELGDSALYFCASSEGGGGADTQYFGPGTRLTVL.

The chain links TRBV7-6 to TRBJ2-5; 10 positions agree with TRBD2. Germline values: CDR1 SGHVS, CDR2 FNYEAQ. CDR3 size: 18 residues. V dropped 7 bases and J dropped 2; count of bases not matched to a gene: 16. The CDR3 loop reads CASTSLGGLAGVQETQYF. The CDR3 nucleotides are TGTGCCAGCACCAGCTTAGGGGGCCTAGCGGGGGTTCAAGAGACCCAGTACTTC.

This chain connects TRBV30 to TRBJ2-3; D is perhaps TRBD2 (5 bases). The CDR3 spans 13 residues. The V end was cut by 2 bases, the J end by 3 bases, with 9 bases between. Germline V gene lookup returns CDR1 GTSNPN and CDR2 SVGIG (reference sequence). The DNA of the CDR3 is TGTGCCTGGAGTCCGCGAGGGACAGATACGCAGTATTTT. Its protein product is CAWSPRGTDTQYF.

The chain combines TRBV6-5 with TRBJ1-3; D possibly corresponds to TRBD1 (6 bases). This CDR3 is 16 amino acids long. V lost 4 bases and J 2 bases, leaving 15 bases between the germline ends. CDR1 is MNHEY and CDR2 is SVGAGI in the germline V gene. DNA for the CDR3: TGTGCCAGCAGTTTAGGCTGGGAGGGGGCTGGAAACACCATATATTTT. Its protein product is CASSLGWEGAGNTIYF.

V and J are TRBV5-5 and TRBJ2-7, with D perhaps TRBD1 (6 bases). The ends were cut back, 0 bases at V and 1 base at J, with 14 bases in the middle. This CDR3 spans 16 amino acids. Germline CDR1 and CDR2: SGHKS and YYEKEE (reference sequence). The CDR3 nucleotides are TGTGCCAGCAGCTTGGACCCAGGGGCCCGTTCCTACGAGCAGTACTTC. Protein sequence: CASSLDPGARSYEQYF.

The chain couples TRBV19 to TRBJ1-1; 10 bases map to TRBD1. CDR1 is LNHDA, CDR2 SQIVND, per germline (reference sequence). CDR3 size: 15 residues. The junction had 5 bases not matched to a gene; V was cut back by 3 bases and J by 4 bases. Here the CDR3 reads CASSIRTGGGTEAFF. As DNA, the CDR3 is TGTGCCAGTAGTATTCGGACAGGGGGTGGCACTGAAGCTTTCTTT.

The chain is built from TRBV4-3 and TRBJ1-1; D is possibly TRBD1 (5 bases). CDR1 LGHNA and CDR2 YSLEER come from the germline V gene. The CDR3 sequence is 14 residues long. V lost 0 bases to trimming and J lost 9 bases, with 14 bases between them. CDR3 sequence (DNA): TGCGCCAGCAGCCAAGATTTTCGCGGGACTAAAGCTTTCTTT. Translation: CASSQDFRGTKAFF.

The V and J genes are TRBV7-6 and TRBJ2-1, with 12 bases fitting TRBD2. Germline V lookup: CDR1 SGHVS, CDR2 FNYEAQ. With V trimmed by 0 bases and J by 5 bases, 5 bases remained unmatched. This CDR3 is 17 amino acids long. The chain's CDR3 is CASSLALRLAGDNEQFF. The CDR3 DNA reads TGTGCCAGCAGCTTAGCGCTCCGACTAGCGGGGGACAATGAGCAGTTCTTC.

In its sample, this clone was seen a few times. The V gene is TRBV12-5, the J gene TRBJ2-3; 11 bases match TRBD2. This CDR3 contains 16 residues. From germline, CDR1 is LGHNT and CDR2 FRNRAP. V trimming: 4 bases; J trimming: 4 bases; junction bases outside the gene matches: 7. CDR3 protein: CASGSPFSGGADTQYF. CDR3 DNA: TGTGCTAGTGGTTCACCCTTTAGCGGGGGGGCAGATACGCAGTATTTT.

The chain has TRBV7-2 and TRBJ1-2; 10 bases align to TRBD1. CDR3 length: 15 amino acids. Trimming took 5 bases from V and 8 from J; bases not matched to a gene: 11. Germline CDR1 and CDR2: SGHTA and FQGNSA. CDR3 region: CASSPRTDRGSGYTF. CDR3 in DNA: TGTGCCAGCAGCCCCCGAACGGACAGGGGGTCGGGCTACACCTTC.

V gene TRBV27 combines with J gene TRBJ2-3, with D perhaps TRBD2 (7 bases). The germline V and J ends were trimmed by 9 bases and 5 bases, with 18 bases remaining between them. This CDR3 is built from 14 residues. Germline V gene sequence: CDR1 MNHEY, CDR2 SMNVEV (reference sequence). CDR3 region: CASNRRGGQDTQYF. The CDR3 nucleotides are TGTGCCAGTAATAGGAGGGGGGGTCAAGATACGCAGTATTTT.

The chain joins TRBV6-5 to TRBJ2-1; 9 bases line up with TRBD2. Germline lookup yields CDR1 MNHEY and CDR2 SVGAGI. The V gene end was trimmed by 6 bases and the J gene end by 0 bases; junction bases not matched to a gene: 3. CDR3 size: 15 residues. CDR3 DNA: TGTGCCAGCAGATTGACTAGCGGCTCCTACAATGAGCAGTTCTTC. As protein: CASRLTSGSYNEQFF.

Of note for this clone: The same CDR3 arises from other DNA sequences in this sample as well. The V gene is TRBV5-8, the J gene TRBJ1-5; D is unclear. Germline values: CDR1 SGHTS, CDR2 YDEGEE. CDR3 size: 14 residues. The V and J ends lost 0 bases and 2 bases respectively, with 6 bases between them. For the CDR3, the DNA is TGTGCCAGCAGCTTGGTGGGAGGCAATCAGCCCCAGCATTTT. It codes for CASSLVGGNQPQHF.

V usage is TRBV5-1 and J usage is TRBJ1-1; D gene ambiguous. Germline CDR1 and CDR2: SGHRS and YFSETQ. The CDR3 length is 14 residues. Trimming cost V 1 base and J 1 base, with 8 bases left between them. As DNA, the CDR3 is TGCGCCAGCAGCTTGAATGCGGGGAACACTGAAGCTTTCTTT. It encodes CASSLNAGNTEAFF.

Here the CDR3 reads CASSVNPGLAGGVDTQYF. As DNA, the CDR3 is TGTGCCAGCAGCGTAAACCCGGGACTAGCGGGAGGGGTAGATACGCAGTATTTT. The J gene is TRBJ2-3, the V gene TRBV9, with TRBD2 identical over 16 bases. This CDR3 has 18 amino acids. The trim removed 1 base at V and 5 bases at J, leaving 7 bases unmatched. Germline V gives CDR1 SGDLS, CDR2 YYNGEE. Drawing the rest from reference TRBV9 and TRBJ2-3, the complete variable domain is DSGVTQTPKHLITATGQRVTLRCSPRSGDLSVYWYQQSLDQGLQFLIQYYNGEERAKGNILERFSAQQFPDLHSELNLSSLELGDSALYFCASSVNPGLAGGVDTQYFGPGTRLTVL.

The chain employs TRBV7-2 and TRBJ2-7; TRBD1 agrees at 8 bases. Germline loops: CDR1 SGHTA, CDR2 FQGNSA. J lost 3 bases, V lost 6 bases, and 7 bases had no gene match. The CDR3 consists of 14 residues. The CDR3 nucleotides read TGTGCCAGCAGGCCCGGGACAGGACGCTACGAGCAGTACTTC. This sequence encodes CASRPGTGRYEQYF.